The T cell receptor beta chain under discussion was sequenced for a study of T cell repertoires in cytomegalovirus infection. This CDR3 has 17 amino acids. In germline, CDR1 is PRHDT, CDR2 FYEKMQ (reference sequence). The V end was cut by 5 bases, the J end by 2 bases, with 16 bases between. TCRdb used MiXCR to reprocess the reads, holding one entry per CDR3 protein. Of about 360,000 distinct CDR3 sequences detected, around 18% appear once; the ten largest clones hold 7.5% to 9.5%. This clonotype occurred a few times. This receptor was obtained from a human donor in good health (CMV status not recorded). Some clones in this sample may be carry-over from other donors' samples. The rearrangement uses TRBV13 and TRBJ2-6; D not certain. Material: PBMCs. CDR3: CASSALYTRTGANVLTF. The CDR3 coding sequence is TGTGCCAGCAGCGCACTATACACACGCACTGGGGCCAACGTCCTGACTTTC.